These 31 T cell receptor beta chains share one sample of origin, sequenced in a study of cytomegalovirus exposure and HLA in healthy donors. Method: immunoSEQ multiplex PCR; TCRdb's copy keeps in-frame clones and lacks some. The data contain 150,000 to 250,000 clones, roughly 88% of them seen just once; the ten biggest clones take up about an eighth. Source material: PBMCs. All receptors come from a woman aged 25 to 39 in good health and CMV-seropositive.

The J gene is TRBJ2-4, the V gene TRBV27; no reliable D call. This CDR3 has 17 amino acids. Germline V CDR1 and CDR2: MNHEY, SMNVEV (reference sequence). V dropped 6 bases and J dropped 0 bases, with 18 bases sitting between them. This CDR3 reads CASSGGQPRVAKNIQYF. The CDR3 DNA sequence: TGTGCCAGCAGCGGTGGGCAGCCGAGAGTAGCCAAAAACATTCAGTACTTC.

The gene calls are TRBV28 and TRBJ1-5, with TRBD1 matching over 8 bases. J was trimmed by 1 base and V by 6 bases; bases with no gene match: 8. The CDR3 runs to 16 residues. Germline values: CDR1 MDHEN, CDR2 SYDVKM. CDR3 in amino acids: CASRGQVRVSNQPQHF. CDR3 sequence (DNA): TGTGCCAGCAGGGGACAGGTCAGAGTGAGCAATCAGCCCCAGCATTTT.

This chain uses TRBV14 with TRBJ2-1; 9 nucleotides align to TRBD2. CDR3 length: 17 amino acids. Germline assignment: CDR1 SGHDN and CDR2 FVKESK. The J segment lost 4 bases and the V segment lost 0 bases, leaving 7 bases of the junction unmatched. CDR3 in DNA: TGTGCCAGCAGCCAAGAAAGCACTCTAGCGGGATACAATGAGCAGTTCTTC. Translation gives CASSQESTLAGYNEQFF.

This clone has only a few counts. The rearrangement joins TRBV5-6 to TRBJ1-5; TRBD1 might be the D (5 bases). The CDR3 extends over 14 amino acids. The V gene's germline CDR1 is SGHDT and CDR2 YYEEEE. V lost 0 bases, J lost 6 bases, and 10 bases lay in between. This CDR3 reads CASSLARVTQPQHF. The CDR3 nucleotides read TGTGCCAGCAGCTTGGCCAGGGTTACTCAGCCCCAGCATTTT. Variable domain in full (rest from reference TRBV5-6 and TRBJ1-5): DAGVTQSPTHLIKTRGQQVTLRCSPKSGHDTVSWYQQALGQGPQFIFQYYEEEERQRGNFPDRFSGHQFPNYSSELNVNALLLGDSALYLCASSLARVTQPQHFGDGTRLSIL.

The chain is built from TRBV2 and TRBJ1-1; D may be TRBD1 (6 bases). The V end lost 7 bases, the J end lost 1 base, and 10 bases lay between the germline ends. In germline, CDR1 is SNHLY, CDR2 FYNNEI. The CDR3 contains 13 residues. The CDR3 region is CASTMTGNTEAFF. In DNA, the CDR3 is TGTGCCAGCACTATGACAGGGAACACTGAAGCTTTCTTT.

The chain has TRBV5-1 and TRBJ2-1, with TRBD2 matching 8 bases. Germline assignment: CDR1 SGHRS and CDR2 YFSETQ. V lost 4 bases to trimming and J lost 5 bases; unmatched junction nucleotides: 8. The length of the CDR3 is 15 residues. CDR3 in DNA: TGCGCCAGCAGCCGTAGCGGGAACGAAAACAATGAGCAGTTCTTC. Its protein product is CASSRSGNENNEQFF.

J is TRBJ1-1 and V is TRBV2; D is possibly TRBD1 (5 bases). CDR1 and CDR2 (germline): SNHLY, FYNNEI. The V end lost 7 bases, the J end lost 3 bases, and 12 bases lay between the germline ends. The CDR3 runs 13 residues. This CDR3 reads CASTVRGDTEAFF. CDR3 DNA sequence: TGTGCCAGCACGGTAAGGGGTGACACTGAAGCTTTCTTT.

The rearrangement uses TRBV5-4 and TRBJ2-5; TRBD2 aligns across 8 bases. The CDR3 length is 15 residues. Germline trimming cut 0 bases from V and 5 bases from J; bases unmatched to any gene: 6. The germline V gene has CDR1 SGHNT and CDR2 YYREEE (reference sequence). The CDR3 loop reads CASSLATAGGETQYF. As DNA, the CDR3 is TGTGCCAGCAGCTTGGCCACTGCGGGAGGCGAGACCCAGTACTTC.

The chain joins TRBV25-1 to TRBJ2-1, with D possibly TRBD1 on 6 matching bases. Deletions cut 3 bases from V and 6 bases from J, with 18 bases between. From germline, CDR1 is MGHDK and CDR2 SYGVNS. This CDR3 comprises 16 residues. The DNA of the CDR3 is TGTGCCAGCAGTGACGTTGGACAGACTAAGAGCAATGAGCAGTTCTTC. Protein: CASSDVGQTKSNEQFF.

V is TRBV7-3 and J is TRBJ1-2, with 8 bases aligning to TRBD1. The CDR3 runs 16 residues. Losses at the gene ends were 4 bases for V and 3 bases for J; bases not matched to a gene: 10. Germline V gene data show CDR1 as SGHTA and CDR2 as FQGTGA. The CDR3 DNA sequence: TGTGCCAGCAGCTCAGGACAGGGCCCGTCTCACTATGGCTACACCTTC. Its translation: CASSSGQGPSHYGYTF.

This rearrangement joins TRBV7-2 to TRBJ1-5, with D perhaps matching TRBD1 (5 bases). The germline CDR1 and CDR2 sequences are SGHTA and FQGNSA. The CDR3 is 15 residues long. Trimming pared 1 base from V and 5 bases from J, leaving 12 bases between. The CDR3 sequence: CASSLGGLRDQPQHF. The DNA of the CDR3 is TGTGCCAGCAGCTTAGGCGGTCTCAGGGATCAGCCCCAGCATTTT. Full variable domain (rest looked up from reference TRBV7-2 and TRBJ1-5): GAGVSQSPSNKVTEKGKDVELRCDPISGHTALYWYRQSLGQGLEFLIYFQGNSAPDKSGLPSDRFSAERTGGSVSTLTIQRTQQEDSAVYLCASSLGGLRDQPQHFGDGTRLSIL.

This clone was seen a single time. The chain links TRBV28 to TRBJ1-2; 8 positions match TRBD1. The junction had 14 bases not matched to a gene; V was cut back by 5 bases and J by 6 bases. The CDR3 contains 16 residues. Germline CDR1 reads MDHEN; CDR2 reads SYDVKM. This chain's CDR3 is CASSRPGQVGSDGYTF. The CDR3 DNA follows: TGTGCCAGCAGTCGACCGGGACAGGTCGGGTCTGATGGCTACACCTTC.

The chain recombines TRBV30 with TRBJ2-1; D may be TRBD2 (6 bases). The V gene lost 3 bases and the J gene lost 0 bases, with 12 bases spanning the gap. Germline CDR1 reads GTSNPN; CDR2 reads SVGIG (reference sequence). The CDR3 runs 15 residues. The chain's CDR3 is CAWSLSGNSYNEQFF. In DNA, the CDR3 is TGTGCCTGGAGCCTTAGCGGCAACTCCTACAATGAGCAGTTCTTC.

This clone was counted a single time. The V call is TRBV11-2, the J call TRBJ2-4, with D perhaps matching TRBD1 (5 bases). Looked up from germline, CDR1 is SGHAT and CDR2 is FQNNGV. The V gene lost 1 base and the J gene lost 3 bases, with 13 bases spanning the gap. The CDR3 has 16 amino acids. The CDR3 DNA reads as TGTGCCAGCAGCTTAGGGTTCGTTCAGGGCAAAAACATTCAGTACTTC. Protein product: CASSLGFVQGKNIQYF.

The chain links TRBV11-2 to TRBJ2-7; possible D gene TRBD2, 6 bases. V was cut by 3 bases and J by 6 bases, with 12 bases left in between. The CDR3 runs 13 residues. CDR1 SGHAT and CDR2 FQNNGV come from the germline V gene. The CDR3 DNA reads as TGTGCCAGCAGCTTCCCGATTAGCGGCGAGCAGTACTTC. Amino acid sequence: CASSFPISGEQYF.

The rearrangement uses TRBV15 and TRBJ1-1; TRBD1 is a possible D gene (5 bases). There are 13 residues in the CDR3. The germline gives CDR1 LNHNV, CDR2 YYDKDF (reference sequence). The ends were cut back, 3 bases at V and 3 bases at J, with 8 bases in the middle. The CDR3 nucleotides are TGTGCCACCAGCAGCGGGGGGGACACTGAAGCTTTCTTT. The encoded protein is CATSSGGDTEAFF.

The V call is TRBV5-6, the J call TRBJ2-1, with 7 bases identical to TRBD1. Trimming took 3 bases from V and 1 from J; bases not matched to a gene: 10. This CDR3 contains 17 residues. Germline values: CDR1 SGHDT, CDR2 YYEEEE. The CDR3 protein is CASSSIRDSGSYNEQFF. The CDR3, as DNA: TGTGCCAGCAGCTCTATCCGGGACAGCGGATCCTACAATGAGCAGTTCTTC. Complete variable domain (other parts from reference TRBV5-6 and TRBJ2-1): DAGVTQSPTHLIKTRGQQVTLRCSPKSGHDTVSWYQQALGQGPQFIFQYYEEEERQRGNFPDRFSGHQFPNYSSELNVNALLLGDSALYLCASSSIRDSGSYNEQFFGPGTRLTVL.

The genes are TRBV6-1 and TRBJ2-1, with 8 bases that match TRBD1. Germline CDR1 is MNHNS and CDR2 is SASEGT. The CDR3 is 13 amino acids. J lost 7 bases, V lost 4 bases, and 3 bases had no gene match. The CDR3 DNA follows: TGTGCCAGCAGTGGGACAGGGTTGAATGAGCAGTTCTTC. Translating gives CASSGTGLNEQFF.

This sequence joins TRBV29-1 and TRBJ2-7; TRBD1 matches at 7 bases. The CDR3 runs to 14 residues. The germline V gene has CDR1 SQVTM and CDR2 ANQGSEA. V lost 4 bases to trimming and J lost 5 bases; unmatched junction nucleotides: 11. The CDR3: CSVVSGTARDEQYF. In DNA form, the CDR3 reads TGCAGCGTTGTATCAGGGACAGCGCGGGACGAGCAGTACTTC.

This clone was detected only a few times. Other DNA sequences in this specimen translate into the identical CDR3. The chain combines TRBV9 with TRBJ1-1; 8 bases line up with TRBD1. The CDR3 extends over 14 amino acids. Germline V gene lookup returns CDR1 SGDLS and CDR2 YYNGEE. Trimming took 2 bases from V and 1 from J; bases not matched to a gene: 1. CDR3 in amino acids: CASSVDRGNTEAFF. The CDR3 DNA follows: TGTGCCAGCAGCGTTGACAGGGGGAACACTGAAGCTTTCTTT.

The chain joins TRBV5-1 to TRBJ2-7, with TRBD1 matching over 8 bases. Germline loops: CDR1 SGHRS, CDR2 YFSETQ. V shed 5 bases, J shed 7 bases, and the junction held 14 bases outside the gene matches. This CDR3 is built from 15 residues. The CDR3 DNA follows: TGCGCCAGCAGATTACAGGGGGGCCCCTCGATTGAGCAGTACTTC. Translated: CASRLQGGPSIEQYF.

This clone is a singleton in its sample. This chain links TRBV5-1 with TRBJ2-7; 8 nucleotides match TRBD1. The CDR3 runs to 14 residues. With 5 bases clipped from V and 4 bases from J, the junction kept 8 bases outside the gene matches. Per germline, CDR1 SGHRS and CDR2 YFSETQ. The CDR3 sequence: CASRLDRARYEQYF. The CDR3 DNA reads TGCGCCAGCAGACTGGACAGGGCTAGGTACGAGCAGTACTTC.

The chain links TRBV28 to TRBJ1-5; D is uncertain. V was cut by 3 bases and J by 9 bases, with 18 bases left in between. CDR3 size: 15 residues. CDR1 is MDHEN, CDR2 SYDVKM, per germline. The CDR3 DNA reads as TGTGCCAGCAGTTTCGGACTCGGGGTATCGGTGCCCCAGCATTTT. It is translated as CASSFGLGVSVPQHF.

The chain joins TRBV10-3 to TRBJ2-1; D gene unclear. The germline V gene encodes CDR1 ENHRY and CDR2 SYGVKD. Trimming shortened V by 5 bases and J by 7 bases, and 6 bases separated the two germline ends. This CDR3 contains 11 residues. CDR3 loop: CAISPGNEQFF. The CDR3 nucleotides read TGTGCCATCAGTCCCGGGAATGAGCAGTTCTTC.

This chain links TRBV18 with TRBJ2-1; 13 bases are shared with TRBD2. Germline CDR1 KGHSH, CDR2 LQKENI. The CDR3 extends over 16 amino acids. Trimming cost V 0 bases and J 7 bases; bases outside gene matches: 3. The CDR3 sequence: CASSPPGLAGTNEQFF. Here the CDR3 DNA reads TGTGCCAGCTCACCACCGGGACTAGCGGGGACGAATGAGCAGTTCTTC.

The chain uses TRBV4-1 and TRBJ1-2, with 10 positions matching TRBD1. Germline V gene sequence: CDR1 MGHRA, CDR2 YSYEKL. The CDR3 runs to 16 residues. V trimming: 1 base; J trimming: 4 bases; junction bases outside the gene matches: 6. Here the CDR3 reads CASSQGTGGRSYGYTF. The CDR3, as DNA: TGCGCCAGCAGCCAAGGGACAGGGGGTCGGAGCTATGGCTACACCTTC.

J is TRBJ1-1 and V is TRBV2; TRBD1 matches at 9 bases. This CDR3 contains 14 residues. CDR1 is SNHLY, CDR2 FYNNEI, per germline. The trim removed 3 bases at V and 5 bases at J, leaving 4 bases unmatched. CDR3: CASSDGTGWTEAFF. The CDR3 DNA reads TGTGCCAGCAGTGACGGGACAGGGTGGACTGAAGCTTTCTTT.

The V gene is TRBV28, the J gene TRBJ2-5, with 11 positions matching TRBD2. Germline V gives CDR1 MDHEN, CDR2 SYDVKM. V lost 5 bases, J lost 4 bases, and 0 bases stayed unmatched. This CDR3 region has 13 residues. This chain's CDR3 is CASSGTSGETQYF. Written as DNA, the CDR3 is TGTGCCAGCAGTGGGACTAGCGGAGAGACCCAGTACTTC.

This chain uses TRBV4-2 with TRBJ2-5; possible D gene TRBD2, 5 bases. The length of the CDR3 is 18 residues. V gave up 0 bases and J gave up 2 bases, with 19 bases separating them. The V gene's germline CDR1 is LGHNA and CDR2 YNFKEQ. CDR3 in DNA: TGTGCCAGCAGCCAAGATGAAACGGGAAGGGCCCTACAAGAGACCCAGTACTTC. It translates to CASSQDETGRALQETQYF.

V usage is TRBV30 and J usage is TRBJ2-7; 10 bases match TRBD2. Germline CDR1 reads GTSNPN; CDR2 reads SVGIG (reference sequence). V was clipped by 1 base and J by 1 base; unmatched bases: 4. The CDR3 extends over 15 amino acids. In DNA, the CDR3 is TGTGCCTGGAGTGCCCTAGCGGGAGCGTCCTACGAGCAGTACTTC. Its translation is CAWSALAGASYEQYF.

The chain combines TRBV29-1 with TRBJ2-5; D possibly corresponds to TRBD1 (5 bases). The V end was cut by 2 bases, the J end by 2 bases, with 9 bases between. Germline assignment: CDR1 SQVTM and CDR2 ANQGSEA. The CDR3 is made up of 13 amino acids. CDR3 DNA: TGCAGCGTTGAACGTGGGGCACAAGAGACCCAGTACTTC. Translation gives CSVERGAQETQYF.